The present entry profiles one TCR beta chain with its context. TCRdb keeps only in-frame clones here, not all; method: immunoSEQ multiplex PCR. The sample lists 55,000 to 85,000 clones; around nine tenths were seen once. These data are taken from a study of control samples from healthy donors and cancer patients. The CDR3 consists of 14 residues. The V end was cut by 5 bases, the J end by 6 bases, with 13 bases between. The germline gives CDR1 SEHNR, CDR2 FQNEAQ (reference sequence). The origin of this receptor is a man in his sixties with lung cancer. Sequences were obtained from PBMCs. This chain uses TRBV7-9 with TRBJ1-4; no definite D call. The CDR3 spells CASSPALADEKLFF. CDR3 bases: TGTGCCAGCAGCCCGGCCCTTGCTGATGAAAAACTGTTTTTT.